These T cell receptor beta chains were read from a single sample in a study of T cells after yellow fever vaccination. MiXCR, applied by TCRdb to the 5' RACE reads, yields one record per CDR3 protein. Among 610,000 or so distinct CDR3 sequences, around 12% were seen once, and the ten largest hold more than 13%. Sequenced here: PBMCs, sampled on the day of the yellow fever booster vaccination. The receptors were sampled from a man aged 25-40 years who received the YFV17D yellow fever vaccine. The CDR3 runs from the conserved cysteine through the conserved F or W. Fields, in order: J gene, clone size, D gene, V gene, CDR3 protein, CDR3 DNA. The D gene is left open where the match is weak. Not all rows give a size; the values are once, few, many and, for expanded clones, a class.

J: TRBJ2-3
size: -
D: -
V: TRBV7-2
CDR3: CASSLRGGADTQYF
DNA: TGTGCCAGCAGCCTCCGAGGAGGGGCAGATACGCAGTATTTT

J: TRBJ2-3
size: few
D: TRBD2
V: TRBV24-1
CDR3: CATGAGVTDTQYF
DNA: TGTGCCACCGGAGCGGGAGTAACAGATACGCAGTATTTT

J: TRBJ2-7
size: -
D: TRBD1
V: TRBV28
CDR3: CASSLTGGKYEQYF
DNA: TGTGCCAGCAGTTTAACAGGGGGCAAGTACGAGCAGTACTTC

J: TRBJ2-7
size: many
D: TRBD2
V: TRBV5-1
CDR3: CASSLWGGSDEQYF
DNA: TGCGCCAGCAGCTTGTGGGGCGGGAGTGACGAGCAGTACTTC

J: TRBJ2-7
size: few
D: -
V: TRBV4-3
CDR3: CASSQDRSRSSYEQYF
DNA: TGCGCCAGCAGCCAAGATAGGTCTCGCAGCTCCTACGAGCAGTACTTC

J: TRBJ2-6
size: -
D: -
V: TRBV5-4
CDR3: CASSLGGGRGANVLTF
DNA: TGTGCCAGCAGCTTGGGTGGGGGGAGAGGGGCCAACGTCCTGACTTTC

J: TRBJ2-7
size: -
D: -
V: TRBV20-1
CDR3: CSAGLRLLSSYEQYF
DNA: TGCAGTGCCGGCCTTAGGCTCTTGAGCTCCTACGAGCAGTACTTC

J: TRBJ2-2
size: -
D: -
V: TRBV24-1
CDR3: CATSESRTGTRDTGELFF
DNA: TGTGCCACCAGTGAATCAAGAACCGGGACAAGGGACACCGGGGAGCTGTTTTTT

J: TRBJ2-7
size: few
D: TRBD2
V: TRBV19
CDR3: CASSSGLAPYEQYF
DNA: TGTGCCAGTAGTTCGGGACTAGCTCCCTACGAGCAGTACTTC

J: TRBJ2-7
size: -
D: -
V: TRBV5-6
CDR3: CASSLVGAANYEQYF
DNA: TGTGCCAGCAGCTTGGTGGGCGCGGCCAATTACGAGCAGTACTTC

J: TRBJ2-5
size: few
D: -
V: TRBV7-2
CDR3: CASSLAVEETQYF
DNA: TGTGCCAGCAGCTTAGCGGTGGAAGAGACCCAGTACTTC

J: TRBJ1-5
size: few
D: TRBD1
V: TRBV6-2/TRBV6-3
CDR3: CASSWDRRNQPQHF
DNA: TGTGCCAGCAGCTGGGACAGGAGAAATCAGCCCCAGCATTTT